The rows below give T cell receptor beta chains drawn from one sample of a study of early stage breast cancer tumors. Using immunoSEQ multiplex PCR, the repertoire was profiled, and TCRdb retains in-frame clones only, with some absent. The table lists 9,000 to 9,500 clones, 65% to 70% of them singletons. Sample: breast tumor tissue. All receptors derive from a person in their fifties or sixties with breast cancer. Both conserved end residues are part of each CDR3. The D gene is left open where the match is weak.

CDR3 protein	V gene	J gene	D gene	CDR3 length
CASSLRPRAGGVTDTQYF	TRBV27	TRBJ2-3	TRBD2	18
CASSARGGLSDNEQFF	TRBV6-1	TRBJ2-1	-	16
CASSEEDRGDYGYTF	TRBV9	TRBJ1-2	TRBD1	15
CSVEGTVYGYTF	TRBV29-1	TRBJ1-2	-	12
CASSQSKTENIQYF	TRBV4-1	TRBJ2-4	-	14
CASSVVGGAAPIGYTF	TRBV9	TRBJ1-2	-	16
CASSLDIPGQRSSPLHF	TRBV27	TRBJ1-6	TRBD1	17
CASRRLAGGTYNEQFF	TRBV2	TRBJ2-1	TRBD2	16
CAWSFSGRYNEQFF	TRBV30	TRBJ2-1	TRBD2	14
CASSHTGRGWTGELFF	TRBV10-2	TRBJ2-2	-	16
CAISDSRSQANEQFF	TRBV10-3	TRBJ2-1	-	15
CASFRGQGYEQYF	TRBV6-6	TRBJ2-7	TRBD1	13
CASSILAGDGNTGELFF	TRBV5-6	TRBJ2-2	TRBD2	17
CASSLTSGVNNEQFF	TRBV9	TRBJ2-1	TRBD2	15
CASSIGRGNTEAFF	TRBV19	TRBJ1-1	-	14
CASSPSTGQGMGEQFF	TRBV28	TRBJ2-1	TRBD1	16
CAISEHTHYNEQFF	TRBV10-3	TRBJ2-1	-	14
CASSLFSEQYF	TRBV28	TRBJ2-7	-	11
CASSLGTGSNEQYF	TRBV7-3	TRBJ2-7	TRBD1	14
CSATQETQYF	TRBV20-1	TRBJ2-5	-	10
CASSQTTGFSNQPQHF	TRBV4-2	TRBJ1-5	TRBD1	16
CASSSGETQYF	TRBV19	TRBJ2-5	-	11